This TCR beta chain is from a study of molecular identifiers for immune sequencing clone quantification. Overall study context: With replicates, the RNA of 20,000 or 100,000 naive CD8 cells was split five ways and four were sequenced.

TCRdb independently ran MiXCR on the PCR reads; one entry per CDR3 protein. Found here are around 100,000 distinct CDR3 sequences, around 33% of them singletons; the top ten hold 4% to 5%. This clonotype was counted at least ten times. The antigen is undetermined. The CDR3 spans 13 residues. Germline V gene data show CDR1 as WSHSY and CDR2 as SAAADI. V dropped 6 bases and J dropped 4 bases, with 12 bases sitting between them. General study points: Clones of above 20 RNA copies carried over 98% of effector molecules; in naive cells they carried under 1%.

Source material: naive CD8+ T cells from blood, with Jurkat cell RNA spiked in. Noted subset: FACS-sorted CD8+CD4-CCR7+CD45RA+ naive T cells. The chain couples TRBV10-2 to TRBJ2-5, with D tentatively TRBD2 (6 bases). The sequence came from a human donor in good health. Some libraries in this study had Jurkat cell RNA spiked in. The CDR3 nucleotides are TGCGCCAGCAGAGGAGGGCCCAGAGAGACCCAGTACTTC. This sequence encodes CASRGGPRETQYF.